The T cell receptor beta chain under discussion was sequenced for a study of blood T cells in healthy people across ages. With a J-beta primer mix and a sample-barcoded 5' primer, a second PCR ran about 7 to 12 cycles. TCRdb itself ran the 5' RACE reads through MiXCR, one entry per CDR3 protein. The sample lists some 1.6 million distinct CDR3 sequences, about 31% occurring once. The sequencing input was blood. This clonotype originated in a woman in her 30s in good health.

CDR3 bases: TGTGCCAGCAGTGAACACAGAAACAATGAGCAGTTCTTC. Translated, it gives CASSEHRNNEQFF. The chain employs TRBV2 and TRBJ2-1; no reliable D call. V shed 2 bases and J shed 5 bases, with 7 bases lying between them. CDR3 length: 13 residues. Looked up from germline, CDR1 is SNHLY and CDR2 is FYNNEI.